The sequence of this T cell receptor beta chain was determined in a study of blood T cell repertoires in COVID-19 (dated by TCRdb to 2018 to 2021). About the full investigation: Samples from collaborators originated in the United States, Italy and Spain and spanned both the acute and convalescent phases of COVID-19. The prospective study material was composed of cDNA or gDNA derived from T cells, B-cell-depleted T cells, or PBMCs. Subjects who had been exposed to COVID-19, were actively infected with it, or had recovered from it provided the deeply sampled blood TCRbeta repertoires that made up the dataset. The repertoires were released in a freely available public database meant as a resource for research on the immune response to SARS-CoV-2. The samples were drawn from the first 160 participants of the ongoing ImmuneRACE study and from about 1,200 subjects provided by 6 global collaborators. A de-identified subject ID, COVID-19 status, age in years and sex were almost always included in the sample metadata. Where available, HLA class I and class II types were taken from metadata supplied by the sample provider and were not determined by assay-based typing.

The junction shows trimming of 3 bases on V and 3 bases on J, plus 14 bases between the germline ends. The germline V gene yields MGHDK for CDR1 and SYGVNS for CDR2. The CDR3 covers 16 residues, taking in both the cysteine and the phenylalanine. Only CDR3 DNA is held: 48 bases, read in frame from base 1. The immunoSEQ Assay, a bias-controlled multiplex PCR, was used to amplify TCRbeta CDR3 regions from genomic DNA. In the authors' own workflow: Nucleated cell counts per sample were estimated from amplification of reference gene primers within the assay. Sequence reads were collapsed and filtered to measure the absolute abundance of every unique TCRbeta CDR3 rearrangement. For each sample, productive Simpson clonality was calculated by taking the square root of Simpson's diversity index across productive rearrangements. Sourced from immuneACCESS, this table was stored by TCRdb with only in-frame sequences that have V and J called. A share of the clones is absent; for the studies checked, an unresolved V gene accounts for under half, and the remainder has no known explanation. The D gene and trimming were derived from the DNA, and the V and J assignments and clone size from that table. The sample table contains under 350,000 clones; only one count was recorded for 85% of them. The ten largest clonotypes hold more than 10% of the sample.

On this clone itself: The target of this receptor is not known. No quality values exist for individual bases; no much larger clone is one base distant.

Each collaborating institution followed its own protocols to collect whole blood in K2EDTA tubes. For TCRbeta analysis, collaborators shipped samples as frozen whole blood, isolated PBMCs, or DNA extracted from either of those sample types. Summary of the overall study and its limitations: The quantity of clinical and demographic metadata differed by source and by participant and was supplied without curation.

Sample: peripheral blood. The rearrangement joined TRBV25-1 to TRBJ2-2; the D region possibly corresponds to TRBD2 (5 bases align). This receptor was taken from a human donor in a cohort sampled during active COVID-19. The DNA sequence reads TGTGCCAGCAGTGAGGGGAGCGGAACTTACACCGGGGAGCTGTTTTTT. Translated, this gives CASSEGSGTYTGELFF.